This paragraph covers one T cell receptor (beta chain) sequence. The same CDR3 can be traced to other DNA sequences in this sample. V was clipped by 4 bases and J by 4 bases; unmatched bases: 3. The germline V gene encodes CDR1 SGHRS and CDR2 YFSETQ. The CDR3 length is 15 residues. These data belong to a study of shared clonotypes between healthy human individuals. Genomic DNA of every subset was divided equally among multiple immunoSEQ plates. The table came from immunoSEQ multiplex PCR; TCRdb's copy has only in-frame clones and leaves some out. Seen here are around 1,100,000 clones, 70% to 80% observed once, and the top ten hold 0.89%.

The chain uses TRBV5-1 and TRBJ2-1, with 12 positions matching TRBD1. This sequence originates from a man in his late teens or twenties in good health. Some clones in this sample may be carry-over from other donors' samples. The sample consisted of memory CD4+ T cells from PBMCs. Regarding subset: CD45RA-negative fraction. The CDR3 sequence is CASSLGQGAYNEQFF. CDR3 bases: TGCGCCAGCAGCCTGGGACAGGGGGCTTACAATGAGCAGTTCTTC.